The T cell receptor (beta chain) described here comes from a study of T cell responses to AZD1222 COVID-19 vaccine. Study as a whole: It was second doses at about 4 or about 12 weeks that were pooled.

Sequencing was performed with immunoSEQ multiplex PCR; in TCRdb, only in-frame clones are kept and a portion is missing. The top ten hold roughly a tenth of the sample, which has approximately 110,000 clones, about 88% seen once. The CDR3 sequence is 14 residues long. The germline CDR1 and CDR2 sequences are SGHTA and FQGNSA. Deletions cut 3 bases from V and 4 bases from J, with 9 bases between. This receptor was obtained from an adult in good health. The input for sequencing was peripheral blood, taken on day 0 of AZD1222 vaccination. The chain couples TRBV7-2 to TRBJ2-2, with D possibly being TRBD1 (5 bases). CDR3 DNA sequence: TGTGCCAGCAGCTTGGCAGGGTCCACCGGGGAGCTGTTTTTT. It translates to CASSLAGSTGELFF.